These 27 T cell receptor beta chains came from one sample sequenced in a study of cytomegalovirus exposure and HLA in healthy donors. PCR amplification relied on 60 Vbeta primers (plus 13 Jbeta primers). Measured with immunoSEQ multiplex PCR; TCRdb has only the in-frame clones, and not every one. Seen here are approximately 93,000 clones, 82% observed once, and the top ten hold about 3.8%. Specimen: PBMCs. Receptors were obtained from a man aged 45-65 years in good health and CMV-seronegative.

The chain couples TRBV28 to TRBJ1-2; 7 bases align to TRBD1. J was trimmed by 9 bases and V by 5 bases; bases with no gene match: 9. The CDR3 totals 13 residues. The V gene's germline CDR1 is MDHEN and CDR2 SYDVKM. The CDR3 region has the DNA TGTGCCAGCAGTCTTCCTGACAGGGTGAGCTACACCTTC. Amino acid sequence: CASSLPDRVSYTF.

This clone was counted a single time. The chain joins TRBV30 to TRBJ1-2; a possible D gene is TRBD1 (6 bases). V gave up 8 bases and J gave up 3 bases, with 13 bases separating them. The CDR3 runs to 12 residues. Germline V gene data show CDR1 as GTSNPN and CDR2 as SVGIG (reference sequence). The CDR3: CAGNRQDYGYTF. The CDR3 DNA is TGTGCCGGAAATCGACAGGACTATGGCTACACCTTC.

V and J are TRBV27 and TRBJ2-1; perhaps TRBD1 as D (5 bases). CDR1 is MNHEY, CDR2 SMNVEV, per germline (reference sequence). The CDR3 totals 17 residues. The V gene lost 5 bases and the J gene lost 1 base, with 18 bases spanning the gap. CDR3 sequence (DNA): TGTGCCAGCAGTCTCGTCCCCAGGGTTGGTTCCTACAATGAGCAGTTCTTC. Translation: CASSLVPRVGSYNEQFF.

This clone was observed a few times. The chain is built from TRBV14 and TRBJ1-1; possibly TRBD1 for D (6 bases). This CDR3 contains 13 residues. Trimming removed 5 bases from V and 4 bases from J, with 11 bases in between. The germline CDR1 and CDR2 sequences are SGHDN and FVKESK. In DNA, the CDR3 is TGTGCCAGCAGCTTACAGGGCCCCACTGAAGCTTTCTTT. This translates into CASSLQGPTEAFF.

CDR3 DNA sequence: TGTGCCAGCAGCAAAGGAAGAACAGGGCCCGGGGAGCTGTTTTTT. As protein: CASSKGRTGPGELFF. The gene calls are TRBV21-1 and TRBJ2-2; the D segment call TRBD1 is taken from the table without a DNA check. TRBV21-1 is labeled a pseudogene. The CDR3 runs 15 residues.

In its sample, this clone was seen once. The chain recombines TRBV7-2 with TRBJ1-2; 7 nucleotides align to TRBD1. This CDR3 spans 14 amino acids. The germline CDR1 and CDR2 sequences are SGHTA and FQGNSA. V shed 2 bases, J shed 3 bases, and the junction held 3 bases outside the gene matches. The CDR3 coding sequence is TGTGCCAGCAGCTTAAACAGGGGTGACTATGGCTACACCTTC. The encoded protein is CASSLNRGDYGYTF. The entire variable domain, with the rest obtained from reference TRBV7-2 and TRBJ1-2, is as follows: GAGVSQSPSNKVTEKGKDVELRCDPISGHTALYWYRQSLGQGLEFLIYFQGNSAPDKSGLPSDRFSAERTGGSVSTLTIQRTQQEDSAVYLCASSLNRGDYGYTFGSGTRLTVV.

J is TRBJ1-5 and V is TRBV27; possibly TRBD1 for D (6 bases). The CDR3 consists of 17 residues. V gave up 6 bases and J gave up 0 bases, with 18 bases separating them. Germline V gene lookup returns CDR1 MNHEY and CDR2 SMNVEV (reference sequence). CDR3 region: CASRSTRQVDSNQPQHF. CDR3 in DNA: TGTGCCAGCAGATCTACTAGACAGGTCGATAGCAATCAGCCCCAGCATTTT.

This clone was recorded only once. This sequence joins TRBV5-1 and TRBJ2-7, with TRBD2 identical over 7 bases. The CDR3 is 13 residues long. J was trimmed by 7 bases and V by 4 bases; bases with no gene match: 8. Germline CDR1 is SGHRS and CDR2 is YFSETQ. The CDR3 DNA follows: TGCGCCAGCAGCCGGGGAGGGGTTCGGGAGCAGTACTTC. This translates into CASSRGGVREQYF.

This rearrangement joins TRBV6-4 to TRBJ2-1; 7 positions match TRBD2. Germline CDR1 MRHNA, CDR2 SNTAGT. This CDR3 is built from 15 residues. J was trimmed by 0 bases and V by 4 bases; bases with no gene match: 3. The CDR3 DNA is TGTGCCAGCAGTGGGGAGGGAAGCTCCTACAATGAGCAGTTCTTC. It translates to CASSGEGSSYNEQFF.

V and J are TRBV28 and TRBJ1-5; no clear D gene. The ends were cut back, 4 bases at V and 3 bases at J, with 16 bases in the middle. There are 16 residues in the CDR3. CDR1 and CDR2 from the germline V gene are MDHEN and SYDVKM. The CDR3 bases are TGTGCCAGCAGTTACCCGAGGAGGGCGAACAATCAGCCCCAGCATTTT. Translation: CASSYPRRANNQPQHF.

V is TRBV28 and J is TRBJ2-7; 9 positions agree with TRBD2. In germline, CDR1 is MDHEN, CDR2 SYDVKM. The length of the CDR3 is 13 residues. Unmatched junction bases numbered 9, after V lost 8 bases and J lost 7 bases. The chain's CDR3 is CASWSGAGGEQYF. In nucleotides, the CDR3 is TGTGCCAGCTGGTCGGGGGCGGGAGGGGAGCAGTACTTC.

CDR3 nucleotide sequence: TGCGCCAGCAGCCAAGACGACAGGGCAAATCAGCCCCAGCATTTT. Its protein is CASSQDDRANQPQHF. This chain links TRBV4-1 with TRBJ1-5, with TRBD1 matching over 7 bases. Germline V gene data show CDR1 as MGHRA and CDR2 as YSYEKL. The CDR3 totals 15 residues. V gave up 0 bases and J gave up 4 bases; unmatched junction bases: 3.

This chain connects TRBV6-5 to TRBJ2-1; no reliable D call. The germline V gene has CDR1 MNHEY and CDR2 SVGAGI. The CDR3 covers 13 residues. The V and J ends lost 4 bases and 9 bases respectively, with 13 bases between them. The CDR3 loop is CASSWASSGEQFF. The CDR3 region has the DNA TGTGCCAGCAGTTGGGCGTCGTCCGGTGAGCAGTTCTTC.

The chain uses TRBV7-3 and TRBJ2-5; 7 bases are shared with TRBD2. Trimming at V came to 1 base and at J to 4 bases, leaving 6 bases not matched to a gene. The CDR3 consists of 15 residues. Germline V gene data show CDR1 as SGHTA and CDR2 as FQGTGA. In DNA form, the CDR3 reads TGTGCCAGCAGCTTAAATCAGGGAGGGGCAGAGACCCAGTACTTC. It specifies CASSLNQGGAETQYF.

V and J are TRBV9 and TRBJ2-7, with unresolved D. This CDR3 is 14 amino acids long. With 0 bases removed from V and 1 base from J, the gap between germline ends came to 8 bases. Germline CDR1 and CDR2: SGDLS and YYNGEE. In DNA form, the CDR3 reads TGTGCCAGCAGCGTAGCTCATACTTCCTACGAGCAGTACTTC. Translating it yields CASSVAHTSYEQYF.

The chain has TRBV5-6 and TRBJ2-5, with D perhaps TRBD1 (5 bases). Germline-derived CDR1 and CDR2 are SGHDT and YYEEEE. CDR3 length equals 16 residues. Trimming pared 2 bases from V and 4 bases from J, leaving 18 bases between. CDR3: CASSFWGTGRRETQYF. The CDR3 nucleotides are TGTGCCAGCAGCTTCTGGGGAACAGGACGACGAGAGACCCAGTACTTC.

The J gene is TRBJ2-5, the V gene TRBV28; 10 bases are a match to TRBD2. The CDR3 runs 15 residues. Germline-derived CDR1 and CDR2 are MDHEN and SYDVKM. V lost 6 bases, J lost 6 bases, and 10 bases stayed unmatched. The CDR3 here is CASRVAGGRSKTQYF. The CDR3, as DNA: TGTGCCAGCAGGGTAGCGGGAGGACGTTCTAAGACCCAGTACTTC.

The J gene is TRBJ2-5, the V gene TRBV10-3; D gene ambiguous. The germline gives CDR1 ENHRY, CDR2 SYGVKD. This CDR3 has 14 residues. V lost 4 bases to trimming and J lost 3 bases, with 12 bases between them. This CDR3 reads CAISARSGEETQYF. The CDR3 DNA follows: TGTGCCATCAGTGCAAGATCTGGAGAAGAGACCCAGTACTTC.

The chain links TRBV11-1 to TRBJ1-1; TRBD1 might be the D (6 bases). With 4 bases removed from V and 5 bases from J, the gap between germline ends came to 14 bases. Germline CDR1 and CDR2: SGHAT and FQDESV (reference sequence). This CDR3 is built from 14 residues. CDR3 DNA: TGTGCCAGCAGCTCCTCACAGGGTTGGACTGAAGCTTTCTTT. It translates to CASSSSQGWTEAFF. Complete variable domain (other parts from reference TRBV11-1 and TRBJ1-1): EAEVAQSPRYKITEKSQAVAFWCDPISGHATLYWYRQILGQGPELLVQFQDESVVDDSQLPKDRFSAERLKGVDSTLKIQPAELGDSAMYLCASSSSQGWTEAFFGQGTRLTVV.

The J gene is TRBJ1-4, the V gene TRBV15; 8 bases agree with TRBD1. Germline V CDR1 and CDR2: LNHNV, YYDKDF (reference sequence). J gave up 3 bases and V 8 bases, and 2 bases lay outside the gene matches. The CDR3 is 13 amino acids. In DNA, the CDR3 is TGTGCCACCGGGGGACAGGCTAATGAAAAACTGTTTTTT. Protein sequence: CATGGQANEKLFF.

The chain has TRBV13 and TRBJ2-1, with D unresolved. V lost 0 bases and J 0 bases, leaving 15 bases between the germline ends. Per the germline V gene, CDR1 is PRHDT and CDR2 is FYEKMQ (reference sequence). The CDR3 is made up of 18 amino acids. CDR3 loop: CASSLGLKGWSSYNEQFF. In nucleotides, the CDR3 is TGTGCCAGCAGCTTAGGCTTAAAAGGCTGGAGCTCCTACAATGAGCAGTTCTTC.

The V call is TRBV28, the J call TRBJ1-5; TRBD1 aligns across 11 bases. V trimming: 6 bases; J trimming: 4 bases; junction bases outside the gene matches: 5. Per the germline V gene, CDR1 is MDHEN and CDR2 is SYDVKM. This CDR3 spans 15 amino acids. The CDR3 protein is CASRGTGGLNQPQHF. Written as DNA, the CDR3 is TGTGCCAGCAGAGGGACAGGGGGGTTGAATCAGCCCCAGCATTTT.

The chain employs TRBV25-1 and TRBJ2-1; 7 nucleotides align to TRBD2. The ends lost 9 bases at V and 8 bases at J; junction bases unmatched: 13. CDR3 size: 14 residues. Germline lookup yields CDR1 MGHDK and CDR2 SYGVNS. The CDR3 DNA is TGTGCCAGGCCAGTGGCGGGAGAGGCCTATGAGCAGTTCTTC. It specifies CARPVAGEAYEQFF.

The chain has TRBV9 and TRBJ2-1; a weak D match, TRBD2 (5 bases). V lost 0 bases to trimming and J lost 0 bases, with 13 bases between them. The CDR3 covers 17 residues. CDR1 is SGDLS and CDR2 is YYNGEE in the germline V gene. The CDR3 nucleotides are TGTGCCAGCAGCGTAGCTCCCACGGGAAGCTCCTACAATGAGCAGTTCTTC. It is translated as CASSVAPTGSSYNEQFF.

This clone was counted a few times. V usage is TRBV29-1 and J usage is TRBJ2-7; TRBD1 matches at 11 bases. The CDR3 length is 13 residues. V was pared by 7 bases and J by 6 bases, with 8 bases of the junction left unmatched. Germline-derived CDR1 and CDR2 are SQVTM and ANQGSEA. The CDR3 coding sequence is TGCAGCGCCACCCTCGGGACAGGGGGCGAGCAGTACTTC. It codes for CSATLGTGGEQYF.

This chain joins TRBV25-1 and TRBJ1-2, with 7 bases lining up with TRBD1. The trim removed 3 bases at V and 4 bases at J, leaving 2 bases unmatched. There are 13 residues in the CDR3. Germline loops: CDR1 MGHDK, CDR2 SYGVNS. CDR3 sequence (DNA): TGTGCCAGCAGTGAGCAGGGGGTCTATGGCTACACCTTC. This codes for CASSEQGVYGYTF.

On this clone itself: Other DNA sequences of this sample code for an identical CDR3. The chain has TRBV28 and TRBJ1-1; tentative D call: TRBD1 (6 bases). Trimming removed 2 bases from V and 1 base from J, with 8 bases in between. The length of the CDR3 is 14 residues. Germline CDR1 reads MDHEN; CDR2 reads SYDVKM. In DNA form, the CDR3 reads TGTGCCAGCAGTTTAGGGGGCGGGAACACTGAAGCTTTCTTT. Its translation is CASSLGGGNTEAFF.